This is a list of T cell receptor beta chains from one sample in a study of control samples from healthy donors and cancer patients. Produced via immunoSEQ multiplex PCR; TCRdb's table is partial and in-frame only. The sample holds 95,000 to 100,000 clones, around 89% seen once. Sequencing was performed on blood. These receptors came from a man aged 25-45 years in good health. The CDR3 runs from the conserved cysteine through the conserved F or W.

v_gene	j_gene	len	CDR3aa
TRBV7-2	TRBJ1-3	13	CASSPKHGNTIYF
TRBV6-1	TRBJ1-1	15	CASSELGGAYTEAFF
TRBV6-1	TRBJ1-5	16	CASSEARRTGNQPQHF
TRBV6-5	TRBJ1-1	13	CASSFSGATEAFF
TRBV19	TRBJ1-2	13	CASSPRDRGGYTF
TRBV12-3/TRBV12-4	TRBJ1-5	12	CASRLEGQPQHF
TRBV10-2	TRBJ1-2	15	CASSDGAGGAYGYTF
TRBV21-1	TRBJ2-4	13	CASLPGPNHIQYF
TRBV5-1	TRBJ2-2	15	CASSLEGGGYGELFF
TRBV7-6	TRBJ2-7	15	CASSLETSGLTEQYF
TRBV24-1	TRBJ2-1	14	CATRPRDRGNEQFF
TRBV19	TRBJ1-5	13	CASSMREGQPQHF
TRBV28	TRBJ1-3	15	CASTLGGAGGNTIYF
TRBV5-5	TRBJ2-1	15	CASSLRLAGYNEQFF
TRBV7-2	TRBJ2-3	15	CASSVLAGAPDTQYF
TRBV5-6	TRBJ2-7	17	CASSLGTRTPTTYEQYF
TRBV18	TRBJ1-5	16	CASSPSRQGVGQPQHF
TRBV10-3	TRBJ1-5	13	CAISESKDQPQHF
TRBV12-3/TRBV12-4	TRBJ1-1	13	CASSGGRNTEAFF
TRBV27	TRBJ2-3	15	CASSRDPGNTDTQYF
TRBV6-1	TRBJ1-1	18	CASSESRGTGTANTEAFF
TRBV6-5	TRBJ2-1	16	CASSYASGTGYNEQFF
TRBV24-1	TRBJ2-3	13	CATTGTATDTQYF
TRBV7-3	TRBJ2-3	15	CASSFLAGVADTQYF
TRBV7-9	TRBJ2-1	13	CASSSGASNEQFF
TRBV19	TRBJ1-1	15	CASSMEQGLHTEAFF
TRBV4-3	TRBJ1-2	13	CASSPGQGTGYTF
TRBV7-2	TRBJ2-2	16	CASSLGAGAGTGELFF
TRBV4-1	TRBJ2-1	15	CASSPRGAVYNEQFF
TRBV10-3	TRBJ1-1	12	CAISEPGYEAFF
TRBV6-4	TRBJ2-3	16	CASSDGTSGGADTQYF
TRBV27	TRBJ1-1	15	CASTHRGQPNTEAFF
TRBV10-2	TRBJ2-1	15	CASSTTGGGYNEQFF
TRBV10-3	TRBJ1-1	13	CAISGTGSTEAFF
TRBV28	TRBJ2-7	13	CASSPPGSYEQYF
TRBV5-1	TRBJ2-2	15	CASSLTQVTTGELFF
TRBV24-1	TRBJ2-5	14	CATSDSGEGETQYF
TRBV15	TRBJ2-5	17	CATSSLGNTGTRGTQYF
TRBV27	TRBJ1-1	12	CASSSVNTEAFF
TRBV4-1	TRBJ2-7	14	CASSQLSAPNEQYF
TRBV28	TRBJ1-1	13	CASRLGSGVGAFF